This T cell receptor (beta chain) was observed in a study of blood T cell repertoires in COVID-19 (dated by TCRdb to about 2020). For context, the study as a whole: Samples from collaborators originated in the United States, Italy and Spain and spanned both the acute and convalescent phases of COVID-19. The prospective study material was composed of cDNA or gDNA derived from T cells, B-cell-depleted T cells, or PBMCs. The dataset comprised deeply sampled blood TCRbeta repertoires from subjects exposed to, actively infected with, or recovered from COVID-19. The repertoires were released in a freely available public database intended as a resource for research on the immune response to SARS-CoV-2. The samples were drawn from two sources: the first 160 participants of the ongoing ImmuneRACE study, and approximately 1,300 subjects contributed by 6 global collaborators. A de-identified subject ID, COVID-19 status, age in years and sex were almost always included in the sample metadata. Where available, HLA class I and class II types were obtained from metadata supplied by the sample provider rather than from assay-based typing. What the work shows at the level of the full study, not this receptor alone: Clinical and demographic metadata were provided uncurated, with the amount varying by source and participant.

Enrolling through a virtual design, the prospective study's participants ranged in age from roughly 18 to 89 years and lived across roughly 23 United States geographic areas. Cohort assignment in the prospective study relied on participant-reported clinical history from a screening survey and a study questionnaire. Recovered participants in ImmuneRACE Cohort 3 were defined by two consecutive negative NP/OP PCR tests, clearance by a healthcare professional, or resolution of symptoms. Mobile phlebotomists in the prospective study collected whole blood, serum and a nasopharyngeal or oropharyngeal swab from every participant. Additional blood draws and questionnaires over an approximately two-month period could optionally be provided by prospective study participants. Before DNA extraction, prospective study blood samples were shipped either frozen or at room temperature. TCRbeta CDR3 regions were amplified from genomic DNA using the immunoSEQ Assay, a bias-controlled multiplex PCR. The study's processing was this. The number of nucleated cells in each sample was estimated by amplification of reference gene primers within the assay. Sequence reads were collapsed and filtered to measure the absolute abundance of every unique TCRbeta CDR3 rearrangement. For each sample, productive Simpson clonality was calculated as the square root of Simpson's diversity index over productive rearrangements. TCRdb provides this immuneACCESS table in a form limited to in-frame rearrangements. Some clones are lacking; in checked studies, under half of them reflect an unresolved V gene, and why the rest are absent is not known. For V, J and clone size, that table is used; D and trimming come from the DNA. Present in this sample are a few hundred thousand clones, over 75% of which were seen just once. About 3% of the sample is held by the ten biggest clonotypes.

A distance of 15 bases separates the germline ends of V and J, which lose 4 bases and 6 bases respectively. Its CDR3 holds 14 amino acids, cysteine through phenylalanine. The retained sequence is limited to the CDR3, 42 bases, with the frame set at the first base. As encoded in the germline V gene (reference sequence), CDR1 is GTSNPN while CDR2 is SVGIG. In this sample, this clone turned up once. No cognate antigen has been identified for it. Base qualities are missing; no much larger clone stands one base away. The chain is made from TRBV30 and TRBJ2-2, and perhaps TRBD1 as D gene, on 5 matching bases. The origin of this receptor is a woman aged 30 to 39 who had recovered from COVID-19. Sequencing was performed on PBMCs or T cells enriched from blood (not recorded which). The encoded CDR3 is CAWTEFRDPGELFF. The bases are TGTGCCTGGACCGAATTCAGGGATCCCGGGGAGCTGTTTTTT.